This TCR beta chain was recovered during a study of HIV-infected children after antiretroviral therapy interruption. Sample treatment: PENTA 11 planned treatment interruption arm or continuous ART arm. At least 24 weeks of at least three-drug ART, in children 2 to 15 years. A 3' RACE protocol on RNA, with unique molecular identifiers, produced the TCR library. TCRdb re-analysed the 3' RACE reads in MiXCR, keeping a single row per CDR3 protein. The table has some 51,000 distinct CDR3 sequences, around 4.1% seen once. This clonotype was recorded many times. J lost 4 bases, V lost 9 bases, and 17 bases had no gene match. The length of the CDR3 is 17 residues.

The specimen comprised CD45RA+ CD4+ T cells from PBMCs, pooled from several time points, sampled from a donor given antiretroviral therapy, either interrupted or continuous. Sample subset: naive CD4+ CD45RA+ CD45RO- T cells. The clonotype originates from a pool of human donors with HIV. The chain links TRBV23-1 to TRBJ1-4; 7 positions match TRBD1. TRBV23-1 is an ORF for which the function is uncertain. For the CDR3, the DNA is TGCGCCAGGAGTTCAGGGGGACGGATGATAAATAATGAAAAACTGTTTTTT. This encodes CARSSGGRMINNEKLFF.